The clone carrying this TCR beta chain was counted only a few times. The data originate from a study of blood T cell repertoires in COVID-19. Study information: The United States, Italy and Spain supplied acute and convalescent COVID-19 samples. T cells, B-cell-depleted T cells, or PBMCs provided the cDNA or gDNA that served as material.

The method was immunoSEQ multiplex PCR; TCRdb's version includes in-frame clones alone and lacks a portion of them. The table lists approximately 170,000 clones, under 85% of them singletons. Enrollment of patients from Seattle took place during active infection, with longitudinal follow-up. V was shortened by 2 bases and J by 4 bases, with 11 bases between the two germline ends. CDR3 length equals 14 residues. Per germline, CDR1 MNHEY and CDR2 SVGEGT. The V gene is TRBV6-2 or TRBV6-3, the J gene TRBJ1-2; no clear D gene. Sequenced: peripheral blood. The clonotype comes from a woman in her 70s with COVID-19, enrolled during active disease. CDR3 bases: TGTGCCAGCAGTTACAATGCCGGCGGCTATGGCTACACCTTC. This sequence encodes CASSYNAGGYGYTF.